This T cell receptor (beta chain) was recorded in a study of vaccination effects on CD4 cells after COVID-19. Study overall: After the second dose, samples were taken at median day 72.

Profiling relied on immunoSEQ multiplex PCR, and the TCRdb table lists in-frame clones only, not all of them. The table records 42,000 or so clones, around 70% of them present only once. Isolation of CD4+ T cells took place after nine to ten days of culture. Each person got two doses of an mRNA SARS-CoV-2 vaccine, BNT162b2 or mRNA-1273. Among the vaccine recipients, none had a prior SARS-CoV-2 infection, and nucleocapsid antibodies were negative. Germline-derived CDR1 and CDR2 are SGHRS and YFSETQ. The CDR3 loop spans 17 amino acids. V dropped 2 bases and J dropped 1; count of bases not matched to a gene: 4. Concerning this clone: Its antigen is still unknown.

This TCR derives from a human donor who received a COVID-19 vaccine. The J gene is TRBJ2-3, the V gene TRBV5-1; 13 nucleotides agree with TRBD2. The source was CD4+ T cells from PBMCs cultured without peptide, collected after COVID-19 vaccination. The CDR3 reads CASSLRGTSGGTDTQYF. The CDR3 nucleotides read TGCGCCAGCAGCTTACGGGGGACTAGCGGGGGCACAGATACGCAGTATTTT.